The clone carrying this TCR beta chain was seen repeatedly, ten times or more. Its antigen remains unidentified. This sample is part of a study of metastatic and nonmetastatic thyroid tumors. Turning to the study itself: Blood and tumor or nodule tissue repertoires from malignant and benign thyroid patients were compared.

In the study's own analysis: The distant-metastasis classifier for papillary thyroid cancer was built from CDR3 differences across clinicopathological groups. TCRdb re-clonotyped the PCR reads via MiXCR. TCRdb, rather than the study authors, made the V and J calls. The table includes roughly 28,000 clones, approximately 15% detected once. V shed 5 bases and J shed 9 bases, with 11 bases lying between them. The CDR3 is 12 amino acids. Points from the study as a whole: Compared with benign nodules, malignant thyroid tumors were reported to have significantly higher TCR beta diversity in both blood and tumor.

Ahead of thyroid surgery, no patient had received treatment of any kind. Material for sequencing was blood. The receptor comes from a female donor with papillary thyroid cancer or a benign thyroid nodule (not recorded which). Some clones in this sample may be carry-over from other donors' samples. The chain combines TRBV12-3 or TRBV12-4 with TRBJ1-5; no clear D gene. The CDR3 DNA reads as TGTGCCAGCAGTCAACCAACCCGGCCCCAGCATTTT. Translated: CASSQPTRPQHF.